The clone carrying this T cell receptor beta chain was observed a few times. Its antigen is currently unknown. The CDR3 is 16 amino acids. V dropped 5 bases and J dropped 5; count of bases not matched to a gene: 4. From germline, CDR1 is SEHNR and CDR2 FQNEAQ (reference sequence). Through a sample-barcoded 5' primer and a J-beta primer mix, a second PCR was run for roughly 6 to 11 cycles. Using its own MiXCR run on the 5' RACE reads, TCRdb lists one record per CDR3 protein. This sample has approximately 1.5 million distinct CDR3 sequences, with approximately 32% found just once. The data were obtained in a study of blood T cells in healthy people across ages. Study-wide findings and caveats: The diversity estimates, figures obtained from one million T cells, were considered underestimates.

The chain is built from TRBV7-9 and TRBJ2-1; 15 positions agree with TRBD2. The sample comprised blood. The source of this sequence is a woman in her 30s in good health. The CDR3 region has the DNA TGTGCCAGCAGCCGGACTAGCGGGGGGGCCAACAATGAGCAGTTCTTC. It codes for CASSRTSGGANNEQFF.